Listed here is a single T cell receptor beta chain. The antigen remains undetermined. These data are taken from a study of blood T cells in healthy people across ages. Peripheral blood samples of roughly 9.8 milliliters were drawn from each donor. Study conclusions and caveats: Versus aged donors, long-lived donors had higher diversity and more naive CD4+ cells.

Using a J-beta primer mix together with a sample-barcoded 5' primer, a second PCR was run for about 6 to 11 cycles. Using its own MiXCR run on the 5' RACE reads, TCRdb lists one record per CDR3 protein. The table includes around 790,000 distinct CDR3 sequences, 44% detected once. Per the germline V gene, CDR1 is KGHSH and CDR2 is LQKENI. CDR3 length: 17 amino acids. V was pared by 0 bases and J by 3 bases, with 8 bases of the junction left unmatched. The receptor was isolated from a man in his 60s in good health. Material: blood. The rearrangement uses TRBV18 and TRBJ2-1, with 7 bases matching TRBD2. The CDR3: CASSPPVGGRYYNEQFF. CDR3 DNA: TGTGCCAGCTCACCACCGGTGGGGGGGAGGTACTACAATGAGCAGTTCTTC.